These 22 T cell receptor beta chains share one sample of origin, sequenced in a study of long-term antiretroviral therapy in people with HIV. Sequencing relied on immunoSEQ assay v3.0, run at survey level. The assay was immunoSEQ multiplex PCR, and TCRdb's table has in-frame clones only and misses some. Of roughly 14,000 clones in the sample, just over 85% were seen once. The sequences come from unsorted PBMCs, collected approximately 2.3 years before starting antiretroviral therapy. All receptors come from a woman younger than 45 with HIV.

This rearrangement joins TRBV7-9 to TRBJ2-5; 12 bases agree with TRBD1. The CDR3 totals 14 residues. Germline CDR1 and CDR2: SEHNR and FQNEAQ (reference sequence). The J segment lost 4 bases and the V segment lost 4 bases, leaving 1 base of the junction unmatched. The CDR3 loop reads CASSSGQGAETQYF. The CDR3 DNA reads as TGTGCCAGCAGCTCGGGACAGGGGGCAGAGACCCAGTACTTC.

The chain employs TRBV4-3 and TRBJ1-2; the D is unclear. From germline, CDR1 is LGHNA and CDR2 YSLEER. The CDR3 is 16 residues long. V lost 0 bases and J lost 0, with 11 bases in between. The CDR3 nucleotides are TGCGCCAGCAGCCAAGATGTCGGGGAGGCTAACTATGGCTACACCTTC. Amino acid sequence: CASSQDVGEANYGYTF.

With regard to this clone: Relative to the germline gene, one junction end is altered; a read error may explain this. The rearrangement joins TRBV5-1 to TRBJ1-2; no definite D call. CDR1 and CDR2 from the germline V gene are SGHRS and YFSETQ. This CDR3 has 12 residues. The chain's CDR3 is CASSSDGGTTSF. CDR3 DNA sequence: TGCGCCAGCAGCTCTGACGGAGGAACAACTTCCTTC.

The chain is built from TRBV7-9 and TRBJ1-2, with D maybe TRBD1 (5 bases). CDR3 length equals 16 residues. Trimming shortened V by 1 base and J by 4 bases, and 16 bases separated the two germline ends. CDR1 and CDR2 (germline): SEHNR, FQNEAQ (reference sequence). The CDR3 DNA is TGTGCCAGCAGCTTAGATACGCAGGGCGTCACCTATGGCTACACCTTC. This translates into CASSLDTQGVTYGYTF.

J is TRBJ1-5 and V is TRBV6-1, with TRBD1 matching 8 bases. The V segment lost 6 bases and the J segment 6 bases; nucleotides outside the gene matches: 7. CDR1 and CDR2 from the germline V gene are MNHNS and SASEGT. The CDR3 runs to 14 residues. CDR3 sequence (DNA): TGTGCCAGCAGCGAGACAGGGGAATCTCAGCCCCAGCATTTT. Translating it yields CASSETGESQPQHF.

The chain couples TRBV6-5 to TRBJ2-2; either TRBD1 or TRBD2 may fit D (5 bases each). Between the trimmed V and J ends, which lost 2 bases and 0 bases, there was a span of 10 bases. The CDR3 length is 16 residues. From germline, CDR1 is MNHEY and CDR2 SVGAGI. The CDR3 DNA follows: TGTGCCAGCAGTTACCAATGGGGGTCGAACACCGGGGAGCTGTTTTTT. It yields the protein CASSYQWGSNTGELFF.

The CDR3 DNA reads as TGTGCCAGCAGTTACCCTGGGGCGGGGAGCTACAATGAGCAGTTCTTC. As protein: CASSYPGAGSYNEQFF. The chain couples TRBV6-6 to TRBJ2-1; D is possibly TRBD2 (6 bases). There are 16 residues in the CDR3. V was shortened by 2 bases and J by 3 bases, with 14 bases between the two germline ends. The germline gives CDR1 MNHNY, CDR2 SVGAGI (reference sequence).

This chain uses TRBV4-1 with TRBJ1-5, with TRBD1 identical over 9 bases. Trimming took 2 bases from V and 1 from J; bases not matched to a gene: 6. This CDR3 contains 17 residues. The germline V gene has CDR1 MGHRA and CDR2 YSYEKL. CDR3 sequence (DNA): TGCGCCAGCAGCCAAAGACAGGGGGGCTTCAGCAATCAGCCCCAGCATTTT. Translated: CASSQRQGGFSNQPQHF.

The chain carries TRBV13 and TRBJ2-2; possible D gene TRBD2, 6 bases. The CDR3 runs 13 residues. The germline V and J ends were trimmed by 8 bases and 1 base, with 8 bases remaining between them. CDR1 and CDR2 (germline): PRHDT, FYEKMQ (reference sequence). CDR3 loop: CASAGGNTGELFF. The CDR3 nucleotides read TGTGCCAGCGCCGGGGGGAACACCGGGGAGCTGTTTTTT.

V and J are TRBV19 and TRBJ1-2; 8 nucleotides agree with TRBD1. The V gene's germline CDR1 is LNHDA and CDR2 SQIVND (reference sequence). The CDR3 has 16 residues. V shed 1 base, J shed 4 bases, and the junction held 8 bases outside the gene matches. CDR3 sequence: CASSIGVTRGLYGYTF. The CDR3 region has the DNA TGTGCCAGTAGTATAGGCGTTACCAGGGGGCTCTATGGCTACACCTTC.

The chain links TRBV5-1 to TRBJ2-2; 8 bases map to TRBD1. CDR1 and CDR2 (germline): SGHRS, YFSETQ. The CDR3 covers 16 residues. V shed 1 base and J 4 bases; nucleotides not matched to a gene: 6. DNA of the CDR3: TGCGCCAGCAGCTTGCGGGACAGGAAAATCACCGGGGAGCTGTTTTTT. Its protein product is CASSLRDRKITGELFF.

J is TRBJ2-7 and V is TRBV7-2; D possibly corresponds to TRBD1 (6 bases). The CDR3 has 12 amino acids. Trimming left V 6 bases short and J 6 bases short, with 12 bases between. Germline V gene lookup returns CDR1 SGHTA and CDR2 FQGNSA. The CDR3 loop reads CASSLGASEQYF. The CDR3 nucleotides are TGTGCCAGCAGTCTGGGGGCTAGCGAGCAGTACTTC.

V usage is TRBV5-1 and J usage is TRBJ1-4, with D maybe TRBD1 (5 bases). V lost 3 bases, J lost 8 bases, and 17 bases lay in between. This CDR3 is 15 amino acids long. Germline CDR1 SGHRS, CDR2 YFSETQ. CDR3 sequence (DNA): TGCGCCAGCAGCTCCTCCGGGACTGAGGCGGAAAAACTGTTTTTT. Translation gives CASSSSGTEAEKLFF.

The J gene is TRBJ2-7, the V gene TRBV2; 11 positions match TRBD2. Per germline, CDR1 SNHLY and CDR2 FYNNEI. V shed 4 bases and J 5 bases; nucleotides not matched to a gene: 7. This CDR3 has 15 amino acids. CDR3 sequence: CASSVVAGGPHEQYF. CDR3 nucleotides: TGTGCCAGCAGTGTGGTAGCGGGGGGGCCCCACGAGCAGTACTTC.

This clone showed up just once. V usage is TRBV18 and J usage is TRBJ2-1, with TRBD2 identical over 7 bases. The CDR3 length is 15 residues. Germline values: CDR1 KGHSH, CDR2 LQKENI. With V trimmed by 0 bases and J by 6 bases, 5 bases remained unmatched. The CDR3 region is CASSPPGLGVNEQFF. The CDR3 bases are TGTGCCAGCTCACCACCAGGACTAGGCGTCAATGAGCAGTTCTTC.

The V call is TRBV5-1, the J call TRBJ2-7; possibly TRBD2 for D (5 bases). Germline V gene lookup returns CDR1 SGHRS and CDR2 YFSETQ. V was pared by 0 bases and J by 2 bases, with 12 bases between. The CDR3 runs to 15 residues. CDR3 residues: CASSLAAGTAYEQYF. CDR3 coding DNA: TGCGCCAGCAGCTTGGCCGCGGGTACGGCCTACGAGCAGTACTTC.

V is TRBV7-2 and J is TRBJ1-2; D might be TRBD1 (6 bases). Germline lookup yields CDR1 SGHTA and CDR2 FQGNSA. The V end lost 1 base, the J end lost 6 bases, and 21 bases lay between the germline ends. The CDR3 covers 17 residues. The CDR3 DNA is TGTGCCAGCAGCTTAGATCAGGGGCAGGGACGATGGAATGGCTACACCTTC. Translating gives CASSLDQGQGRWNGYTF.

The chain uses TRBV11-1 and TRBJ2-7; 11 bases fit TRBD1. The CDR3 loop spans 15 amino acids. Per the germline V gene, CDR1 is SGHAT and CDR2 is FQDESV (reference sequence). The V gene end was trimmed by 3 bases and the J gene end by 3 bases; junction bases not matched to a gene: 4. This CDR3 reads CASSFPGQGVYEQYF. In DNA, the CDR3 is TGTGCCAGCAGCTTCCCGGGACAGGGGGTCTACGAGCAGTACTTC. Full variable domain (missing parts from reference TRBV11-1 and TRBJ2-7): EAEVAQSPRYKITEKSQAVAFWCDPISGHATLYWYRQILGQGPELLVQFQDESVVDDSQLPKDRFSAERLKGVDSTLKIQPAELGDSAMYLCASSFPGQGVYEQYFGPGTRLTVT.

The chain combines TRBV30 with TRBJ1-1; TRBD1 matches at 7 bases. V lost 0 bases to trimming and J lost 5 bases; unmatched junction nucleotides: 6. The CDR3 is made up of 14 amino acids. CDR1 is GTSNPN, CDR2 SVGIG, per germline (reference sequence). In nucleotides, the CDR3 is TGTGCCTGGAGTGTACAGGGGCGGTGGACTGAAGCTTTCTTT. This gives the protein CAWSVQGRWTEAFF.

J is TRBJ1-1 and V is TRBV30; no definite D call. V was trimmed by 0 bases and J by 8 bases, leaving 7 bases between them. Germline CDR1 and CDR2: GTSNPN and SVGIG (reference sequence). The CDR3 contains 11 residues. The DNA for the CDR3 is TGTGCCTGGAGTGTACAAATGGAAGCTTTCTTT. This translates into CAWSVQMEAFF.

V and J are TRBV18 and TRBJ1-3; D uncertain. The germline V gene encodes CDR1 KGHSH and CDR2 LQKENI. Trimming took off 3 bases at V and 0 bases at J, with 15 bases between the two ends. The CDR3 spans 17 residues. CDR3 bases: TGTGCCAGCTCACCGCTTTCTGGAAAACTCTCTGGAAACACCATATATTTT. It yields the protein CASSPLSGKLSGNTIYF.

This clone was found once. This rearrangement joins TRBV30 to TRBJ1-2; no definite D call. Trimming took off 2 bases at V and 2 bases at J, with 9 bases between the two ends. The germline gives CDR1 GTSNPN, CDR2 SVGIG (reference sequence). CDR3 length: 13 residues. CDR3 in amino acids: CAWSPTENYGYTF. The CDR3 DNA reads TGTGCCTGGAGTCCAACAGAGAACTATGGCTACACCTTC.